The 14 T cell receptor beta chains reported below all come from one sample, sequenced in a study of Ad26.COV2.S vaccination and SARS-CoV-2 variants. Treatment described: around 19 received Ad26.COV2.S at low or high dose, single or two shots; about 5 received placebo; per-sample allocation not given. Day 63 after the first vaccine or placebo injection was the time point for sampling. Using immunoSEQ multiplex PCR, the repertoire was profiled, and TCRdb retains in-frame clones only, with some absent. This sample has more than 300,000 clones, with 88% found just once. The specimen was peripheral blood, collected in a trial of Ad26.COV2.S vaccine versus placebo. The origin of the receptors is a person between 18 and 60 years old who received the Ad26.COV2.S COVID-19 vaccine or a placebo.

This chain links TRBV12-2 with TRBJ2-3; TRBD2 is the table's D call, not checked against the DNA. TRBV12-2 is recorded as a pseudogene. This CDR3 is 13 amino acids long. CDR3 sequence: CASRLKGGAAQYF. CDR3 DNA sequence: TGTGCAAGTCGCTTAAAGGGCGGGGCTGCGCAGTATTTT.

In DNA form, the CDR3 reads TGTGCCAGCAGCCCCGGTATGGTGATCGAGACCCAGTACTTC. Translation: CASSPGMVIETQYF. The chain combines TRBV7-9 with TRBJ2-5; unclear D gene. This CDR3 comprises 14 residues. The V end was cut by 5 bases, the J end by 5 bases, with 15 bases between. The V gene's germline CDR1 is SEHNR and CDR2 FQNEAQ (reference sequence).

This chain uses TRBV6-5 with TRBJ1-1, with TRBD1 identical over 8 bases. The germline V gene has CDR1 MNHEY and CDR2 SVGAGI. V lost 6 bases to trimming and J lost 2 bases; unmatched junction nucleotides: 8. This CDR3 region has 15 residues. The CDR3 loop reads CASRKGGQGNTEAFF. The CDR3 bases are TGTGCCAGCAGGAAAGGCGGACAGGGCAACACTGAAGCTTTCTTT.

As DNA, the CDR3 is TGTGCCAGTAACAGGGAGACAGGAGATAACTATGGCTACACCTTC. It specifies CASNRETGDNYGYTF. J is TRBJ1-2 and V is TRBV19; D perhaps matches TRBD1 (6 bases). Germline V gene data show CDR1 as LNHDA and CDR2 as SQIVND (reference sequence). The V end lost 7 bases, the J end lost 1 base, and 16 bases lay between the germline ends. This CDR3 is 15 amino acids long.

This CDR3 reads CASSSAPSGNTIYF. As DNA, the CDR3 is TGTGCCAGCAGTAGCGCGCCCTCTGGAAACACCATATATTTT. The genes are TRBV6-5 and TRBJ1-3; D is uncertain. In germline, CDR1 is MNHEY, CDR2 SVGAGI. The CDR3 runs to 14 residues. V was clipped by 5 bases and J by 0 bases, with 8 bases between them.

The CDR3: CASSPRTGEVNTIYF. In DNA, the CDR3 is TGTGCCAGCTCACCACGGACAGGGGAGGTAAACACCATATATTTT. The chain joins TRBV18 to TRBJ1-3, with TRBD1 matching 9 bases. CDR3 size: 15 residues. V gave up 1 base and J gave up 6 bases; unmatched junction bases: 4. The V gene's germline CDR1 is KGHSH and CDR2 LQKENI.

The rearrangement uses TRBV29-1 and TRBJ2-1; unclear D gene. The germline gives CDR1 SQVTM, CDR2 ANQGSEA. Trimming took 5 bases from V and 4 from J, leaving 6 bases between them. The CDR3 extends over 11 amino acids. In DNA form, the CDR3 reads TGCAGCGTTCCTAATTACAATGAGCAGTTCTTC. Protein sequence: CSVPNYNEQFF.

DNA for the CDR3: TGTGCCAGCAGCCACACGGGGGCTTGGGGCTACACCTTC. Amino acid sequence: CASSHTGAWGYTF. The chain employs TRBV3-1 (or the pseudogene TRBV3-2) and TRBJ1-2, with TRBD1 as a possible D gene (6 bases). The germline CDR1 and CDR2 sequences are LGHDT and YNNKEL (reference sequence). Between the trimmed V and J ends, which lost 3 bases and 8 bases, there was a span of 13 bases. The CDR3 length is 13 residues.

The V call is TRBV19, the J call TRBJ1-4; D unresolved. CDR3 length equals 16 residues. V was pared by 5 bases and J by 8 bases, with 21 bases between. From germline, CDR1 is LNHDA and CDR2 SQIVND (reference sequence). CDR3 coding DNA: TGTGCCAGTAGTGTACGGGTTCCTACCAGTAGAGAAAAACTGTTTTTT. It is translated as CASSVRVPTSREKLFF. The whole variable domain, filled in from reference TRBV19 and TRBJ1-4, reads DGGITQSPKYLFRKEGQNVTLSCEQNLNHDAMYWYRQDPGQGLRLIYYSQIVNDFQKGDIAEGYSVSREKKESFPLTVTSAQKNPTAFYLCASSVRVPTSREKLFFGSGTQLSVL.

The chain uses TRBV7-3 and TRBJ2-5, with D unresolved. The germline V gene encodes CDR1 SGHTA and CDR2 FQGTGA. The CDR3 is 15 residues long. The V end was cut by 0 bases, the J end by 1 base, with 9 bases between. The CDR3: CASSLTSYIQETQYF. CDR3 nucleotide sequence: TGTGCCAGCAGCTTAACTAGCTACATCCAAGAGACCCAGTACTTC. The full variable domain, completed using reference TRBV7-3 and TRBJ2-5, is GAGVSQTPSNKVTEKGKYVELRCDPISGHTALYWYRQSLGQGPEFLIYFQGTGAADDSGLPNDRFFAVRPEGSVSTLKIQRTERGDSAVYLCASSLTSYIQETQYFGPGTRLLVL.

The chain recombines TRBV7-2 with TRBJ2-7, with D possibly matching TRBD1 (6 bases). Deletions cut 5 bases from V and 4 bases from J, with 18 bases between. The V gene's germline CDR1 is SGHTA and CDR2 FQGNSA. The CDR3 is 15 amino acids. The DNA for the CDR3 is TGTGCCAGCAGCCCCGCACAGGGTTCCGGGTACGAGCAGTACTTC. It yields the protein CASSPAQGSGYEQYF.

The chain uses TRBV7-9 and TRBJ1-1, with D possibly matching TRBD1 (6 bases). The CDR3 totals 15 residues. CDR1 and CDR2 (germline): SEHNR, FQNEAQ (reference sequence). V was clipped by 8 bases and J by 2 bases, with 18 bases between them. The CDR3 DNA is TGTGCCAGCGGAGGACACAGGGATGCAAACACTGAAGCTTTCTTT. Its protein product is CASGGHRDANTEAFF.

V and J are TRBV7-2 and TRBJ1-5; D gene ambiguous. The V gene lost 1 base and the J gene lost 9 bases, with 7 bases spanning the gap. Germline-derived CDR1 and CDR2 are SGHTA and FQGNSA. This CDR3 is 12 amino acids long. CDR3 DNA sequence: TGTGCCAGCAGCTTAGACCTGTGGCCCCAGCATTTT. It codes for CASSLDLWPQHF.

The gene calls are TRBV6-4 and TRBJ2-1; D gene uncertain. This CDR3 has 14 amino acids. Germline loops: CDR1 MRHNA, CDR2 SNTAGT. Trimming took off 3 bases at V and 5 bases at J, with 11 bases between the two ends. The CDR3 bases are TGTGCCAGCAGTGATCCCGATCGTAACAATGAGCAGTTCTTC. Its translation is CASSDPDRNNEQFF.